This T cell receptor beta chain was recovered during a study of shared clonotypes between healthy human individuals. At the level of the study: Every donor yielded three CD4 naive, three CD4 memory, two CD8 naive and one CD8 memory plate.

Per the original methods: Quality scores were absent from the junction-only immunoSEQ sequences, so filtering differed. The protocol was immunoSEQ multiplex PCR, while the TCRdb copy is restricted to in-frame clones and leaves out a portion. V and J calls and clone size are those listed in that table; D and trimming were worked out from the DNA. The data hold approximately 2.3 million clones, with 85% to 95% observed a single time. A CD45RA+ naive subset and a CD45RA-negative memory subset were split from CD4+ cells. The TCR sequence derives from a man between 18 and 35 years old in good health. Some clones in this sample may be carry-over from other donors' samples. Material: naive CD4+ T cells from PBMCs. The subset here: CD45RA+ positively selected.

Written as DNA, the CDR3 is TGTGCCAGCAGCTCGGGACAGCCGCAAGAGACCCAGTACTTC. Translating gives CASSSGQPQETQYF. V is TRBV5-8 and J is TRBJ2-5; 7 bases line up with TRBD1. Per the germline V gene, CDR1 is SGHTS and CDR2 is YDEGEE. The CDR3 loop spans 14 amino acids. The trim removed 3 bases at V and 2 bases at J, leaving 4 bases unmatched.